The clone carrying this T cell receptor beta chain was observed a few times. The target antigen is unknown. A minimum of 6.5 million PBMCs was isolated per sample. The germline V gene encodes CDR1 SGHDT and CDR2 YYEEEE. The CDR3 has 15 residues. The record originates from a study of blood T cells in healthy people across ages. Overall study results and limits: Roughly linear declines in TCR beta diversity per million T cells occurred with age.

A second PCR, run for about 6 to 11 cycles, used a sample-barcoded 5' primer plus a J-beta primer mix. TCRdb reanalysed the 5' RACE reads using MiXCR and keeps one entry per CDR3 protein. The profile covers about 730,000 distinct CDR3 sequences, with 43% appearing a single time and more than 20% taken by the ten largest. This chain joins TRBV5-6 and TRBJ2-4, with a possible D match to TRBD1 (7 bases). The closer fit of TRBJ2-7 to the DNA end suggests the J call may be wrong. The sample was blood. The clonotype was recovered from a woman in her sixties in good health. The CDR3 nucleotides read TGTGCCCAATCGGGCGACAGGGAGGTTACCTACGAGCAGTACTTC. Its protein is CAQSGDREVTYEQYF.